This T cell receptor beta chain appears in the sequencing data of a study of T-cell memory formation after mild COVID-19. Study-level points and caveats: Those CD4+ clones that contracted were mainly in CM and EM (CD8+ ones in EMRA). The authors did not confirm SARS-CoV-2 specificity of second-wave clones peaking day 37.

Germline CDR1 is ENHRY and CDR2 is SYGVKD. The CDR3 is made up of 11 amino acids. The V end lost 8 bases, the J end lost 9 bases, and 11 bases lay between the germline ends. Regarding this clonotype: Antigen: not known.

TCRdb itself ran the 5' RACE reads through MiXCR, one entry per CDR3 protein. The data contain about 170,000 distinct CDR3 sequences, 10% to 15% of them singletons. The chain is built from TRBV10-3 and TRBJ2-1; D may correspond to TRBD1 or TRBD2 (5 bases each). Sequences were obtained from PBMCs or a T cell subset sorted from them (not recorded which). The TCR was taken from a man younger than 35 who had mild COVID-19 (a few samples of this study predate the infection). Cell type and time point are not known. DNA for the CDR3: TGTGCCATCGGGGGTACGGGTGAGCAGTTCTTC. It encodes CAIGGTGEQFF.